A single sample is the source of the 22 T cell receptor beta chains below, sequenced in a study of regulatory T cells in long-lasting Graves disease. Stated time point: persistent/refractory GD, antithyroid drugs over 5 years with positive TRAb. Researchers made the TCR library from RNA that was extracted from PBMCs. Construction of TCR beta libraries relied on iRepertoire HTBI primers and on Arm-PCR targeting CDR3 regions. TCRdb reprocessed the multiplex PCR reads via MiXCR and lists one record per CDR3 protein. The sample holds about 470,000 distinct CDR3 sequences; roughly 20% are singletons and the top ten take approximately 8%. The sequencing here drew on peripheral blood mononuclear cells (PBMCs), taken when the disease was refractory, from a patient treated with antithyroid drugs. All receptors come from a female donor with Graves disease.

The chain links TRBV7-6 to TRBJ2-1, with D uncertain. The CDR3 extends over 13 amino acids. Trimming pared 2 bases from V and 7 bases from J, leaving 9 bases between. Germline V lookup: CDR1 SGHVS, CDR2 FNYEAQ. The CDR3 is CASSLTTHNEQFF. CDR3 coding DNA: TGTGCCAGCAGCTTAACGACCCATAATGAGCAGTTCTTC.

This clonotype was recorded at least ten times. The J gene is TRBJ1-5, the V gene TRBV30; possibly TRBD1 for D (6 bases). Trimming took off 0 bases at V and 6 bases at J, with 9 bases between the two ends. Germline CDR1 reads GTSNPN; CDR2 reads SVGIG (reference sequence). The CDR3 covers 13 residues. The DNA for the CDR3 is TGTGCCTGGAGTGTACAGGGAAGTCAGCCCCAGCATTTT. This encodes CAWSVQGSQPQHF.

This clonotype was seen at least ten times. CDR3 nucleotides: TGTGCCAGCAGTTTCTTCGACGGATCGGGTGAAAAACTGTTTTTT. This translates into CASSFFDGSGEKLFF. This chain joins TRBV28 and TRBJ1-4, with D unclear. Trimming took off 3 bases at V and 7 bases at J, with 15 bases between the two ends. Germline values: CDR1 MDHEN, CDR2 SYDVKM. There are 15 residues in the CDR3.

This clonotype has more than one count but fewer than ten. V usage is TRBV4-2 and J usage is TRBJ1-2; weak D call: TRBD1 (5 bases). This CDR3 contains 14 residues. Per germline, CDR1 LGHNA and CDR2 YNFKEQ. V was shortened by 0 bases and J by 4 bases, with 9 bases between the two germline ends. The CDR3 region is CASSQDRQTYGYTF. The CDR3 nucleotides read TGTGCCAGCAGCCAAGATCGACAGACCTATGGCTACACCTTC.

J is TRBJ2-2 and V is TRBV29-1; tentative D call: TRBD1 (6 bases). Between the trimmed V and J ends, which lost 7 bases and 3 bases, there was a span of 15 bases. There are 14 residues in the CDR3. Germline CDR1 is SQVTM and CDR2 is ANQGSEA. DNA for the CDR3: TGCAGCGGGACAGTTCAGGGTCACACCGGGGAGCTGTTTTTT. Protein product: CSGTVQGHTGELFF.

This chain uses TRBV7-3 with TRBJ2-4, with unresolved D. Germline V lookup: CDR1 SGHTA, CDR2 FQGTGA. With 7 bases removed from V and 4 bases from J, the gap between germline ends came to 2 bases. The CDR3 contains 10 residues. The CDR3 coding sequence is TGTGCCAGCACAAAAAACATTCAGTACTTC. This encodes CASTKNIQYF. Based on the CDR3 plus reference TRBV7-3 and TRBJ2-4, the full variable domain is GAGVSQTPSNKVTEKGKYVELRCDPISGHTALYWYRQSLGQGPEFLIYFQGTGAADDSGLPNDRFFAVRPEGSVSTLKIQRTERGDSAVYLCASTKNIQYFGAGTRLSVL.

This chain uses TRBV11-2 with TRBJ2-7; perhaps TRBD1 as D (6 bases). The V gene lost 3 bases and the J gene lost 2 bases, with 14 bases spanning the gap. Germline loops: CDR1 SGHAT, CDR2 FQNNGV. This CDR3 is built from 15 residues. CDR3 loop: CASSLETGVTYEQYF. DNA for the CDR3: TGTGCCAGCAGCTTGGAGACAGGAGTCACCTACGAGCAGTACTTC.

Comments on this clonotype: A much larger clonotype is one base distant, so this may be a read error. This sequence joins TRBV6-1 and TRBJ2-7; D tentatively fits TRBD1 or TRBD2 (5 bases each). Germline loops: CDR1 MNHNS, CDR2 SASEGT. The CDR3 consists of 13 residues. The DNA for the CDR3 is TGTGCCAGCAGTGATGGCCCCGGGACCCCTGGCGACTTC. Translation: CASSDGPGTPGDF.

This chain links TRBV3-1 with TRBJ1-2; D unclear. CDR1 and CDR2 (germline): LGHDT, YNNKEL (reference sequence). The length of the CDR3 is 14 residues. Trimming stripped 1 base from V and 4 bases from J, with 10 bases between. This CDR3 is CASSQGAAFYGYTF. The CDR3 DNA reads as TGTGCCAGCAGCCAAGGGGCGGCCTTCTATGGCTACACCTTC. The whole variable domain, remainder taken from reference TRBV3-1 and TRBJ1-2, is DTAVSQTPKYLVTQMGNDKSIKCEQNLGHDTMYWYKQDSKKFLKIMFSYNNKELIINETVPNRFSPKSPDKAHLNLHINSLELGDSAVYFCASSQGAAFYGYTFGSGTRLTVV.

V is TRBV5-6 and J is TRBJ2-7; 7 nucleotides match TRBD2. Germline-derived CDR1 and CDR2 are SGHDT and YYEEEE. The J segment lost 7 bases and the V segment lost 2 bases, leaving 18 bases of the junction unmatched. The CDR3 is 17 residues long. The DNA of the CDR3 is TGTGCCAGCAGCTTTCGGGGGGTGGGACGTCAATCCGGAGAGCAGTACTTC. It translates to CASSFRGVGRQSGEQYF.

This clonotype was detected only a few times. The rearrangement uses TRBV7-9 and TRBJ1-2; D call uncertain. This CDR3 region has 15 residues. CDR1 and CDR2 (germline): SEHNR, FQNEAQ (reference sequence). The germline V and J ends were trimmed by 1 base and 6 bases, with 15 bases remaining between them. DNA for the CDR3: TGTGCCAGCAGCTTAGGTGATCGGACGATGGATGGCTACACCTTC. Its translation is CASSLGDRTMDGYTF.

The rearrangement links TRBV18 to TRBJ2-7; 12 bases map to TRBD2. V was clipped by 3 bases and J by 1 base; unmatched bases: 28. Per the germline V gene, CDR1 is KGHSH and CDR2 is LQKENI. The CDR3 loop spans 24 amino acids. The CDR3 sequence: CASSPRASNLIPRLAGDVSYEQYF. The CDR3, as DNA: TGTGCCAGCTCACCCAGGGCGTCAAACTTAATCCCTCGACTAGCGGGAGATGTTTCCTACGAGCAGTACTTC.

This chain connects TRBV4-1 to TRBJ1-1; D unclear. Trimming took 0 bases from V and 11 from J, leaving 22 bases between them. This CDR3 has 16 residues. The germline gives CDR1 MGHRA, CDR2 YSYEKL. The CDR3, as DNA: TGCGCCAGCAGCCAAGAAAAGCGGGGTCCCCCTGAAGGCGCTTTCTTT. This sequence encodes CASSQEKRGPPEGAFF.

The chain joins TRBV4-2 to TRBJ2-7; 11 bases are a match to TRBD2. CDR1 is LGHNA and CDR2 is YNFKEQ in the germline V gene. This CDR3 region has 16 residues. The ends lost 3 bases at V and 4 bases at J; junction bases unmatched: 8. The CDR3 sequence is CASSQELAGAFYEQYF. DNA of the CDR3: TGTGCCAGCAGCCAGGAACTAGCGGGAGCTTTTTACGAGCAGTACTTC.

This clonotype has at least ten counts. The junction does not match germline at one end; this may be a read error. The chain carries TRBV13 and TRBJ2-7; D gene ambiguous. The CDR3 totals 10 residues. From germline, CDR1 is PRHDT and CDR2 FYEKMQ (reference sequence). The CDR3 loop is CASSLGPVDF. The CDR3 coding sequence is TGTGCCAGCAGCTTAGGTCCGGTGGACTTC.

This clonotype was recorded many times. The CDR3 DNA is TGTGCCAGCAAACTAGCGGGAGTTCAGGCCTACGAGCAGTACTTC. Translated: CASKLAGVQAYEQYF. The V gene is TRBV28, the J gene TRBJ2-7; 11 bases are a match to TRBD2. Trimming at V came to 7 bases and at J to 2 bases, leaving 7 bases not matched to a gene. Germline CDR1 MDHEN, CDR2 SYDVKM. The CDR3 sequence is 15 residues long.

This clonotype was recorded at least ten times. The genes are TRBV7-9 and TRBJ1-5; D is undetermined. Trimming left V 5 bases short and J 0 bases short, with 11 bases between. CDR3 length: 15 residues. The germline V gene has CDR1 SEHNR and CDR2 FQNEAQ (reference sequence). The CDR3 nucleotides are TGTGCCAGCAGCCCAGATCCGGTTAGCAATCAGCCCCAGCATTTT. This gives the protein CASSPDPVSNQPQHF.

This clonotype appeared a few times. This chain connects TRBV20-1 to TRBJ1-4; D gene uncertain. Trimming cost V 4 bases and J 4 bases, with 13 bases left between them. Germline values: CDR1 DFQATT, CDR2 SNEGSKA (reference sequence). The CDR3 length is 14 residues. CDR3: CSAIRPDLNEKLFF. The CDR3 nucleotides are TGCAGTGCTATTCGCCCTGACCTTAATGAAAAACTGTTTTTT.

The sample holds many counts of this clonotype. V usage is TRBV18 and J usage is TRBJ1-1; D is unresolved. Germline-derived CDR1 and CDR2 are KGHSH and LQKENI. V dropped 4 bases and J dropped 4 bases, with 10 bases sitting between them. The CDR3 consists of 13 residues. The chain's CDR3 is CASSLNSVTEAFF. DNA for the CDR3: TGTGCCAGCTCACTAAACTCCGTCACTGAAGCTTTCTTT.

The chain has TRBV4-1 and TRBJ1-1, with D hard to call. The CDR3 spans 15 residues. Germline CDR1 reads MGHRA; CDR2 reads YSYEKL. The V and J ends lost 4 bases and 0 bases respectively, with 12 bases between them. The CDR3 DNA reads TGCGCCAGCAGCCGATACAGTGGAATGAACACTGAAGCTTTCTTT. As protein: CASSRYSGMNTEAFF.

The CDR3: CASSSSRQGSAYNEQFF. The CDR3 region has the DNA TGTGCCAGCAGTTCCTCCCGACAGGGATCGGCCTACAATGAGCAGTTCTTC. The chain employs TRBV28 and TRBJ2-1; 7 bases map to TRBD1. Trimming at V came to 4 bases and at J to 2 bases, leaving 11 bases not matched to a gene. CDR3 length equals 17 residues. Germline CDR1 and CDR2: MDHEN and SYDVKM. Full variable domain (outside the CDR3, taken from reference TRBV28 and TRBJ2-1): DVKVTQSSRYLVKRTGEKVFLECVQDMDHENMFWYRQDPGLGLRLIYFSYDVKMKEKGDIPEGYSVSREKKERFSLILESASTNQTSMYLCASSSSRQGSAYNEQFFGPGTRLTVL.

Ten or more counts support this clonotype. This sequence joins TRBV12-3 or TRBV12-4 and TRBJ2-7; 8 nucleotides agree with TRBD1. V lost 4 bases to trimming and J lost 0 bases; unmatched junction nucleotides: 8. CDR3 length: 16 amino acids. Written as DNA, the CDR3 is TGTGCCAGCAGTTACAGAACAGGGGGGAGCTCCTACGAGCAGTACTTC. It specifies CASSYRTGGSSYEQYF.